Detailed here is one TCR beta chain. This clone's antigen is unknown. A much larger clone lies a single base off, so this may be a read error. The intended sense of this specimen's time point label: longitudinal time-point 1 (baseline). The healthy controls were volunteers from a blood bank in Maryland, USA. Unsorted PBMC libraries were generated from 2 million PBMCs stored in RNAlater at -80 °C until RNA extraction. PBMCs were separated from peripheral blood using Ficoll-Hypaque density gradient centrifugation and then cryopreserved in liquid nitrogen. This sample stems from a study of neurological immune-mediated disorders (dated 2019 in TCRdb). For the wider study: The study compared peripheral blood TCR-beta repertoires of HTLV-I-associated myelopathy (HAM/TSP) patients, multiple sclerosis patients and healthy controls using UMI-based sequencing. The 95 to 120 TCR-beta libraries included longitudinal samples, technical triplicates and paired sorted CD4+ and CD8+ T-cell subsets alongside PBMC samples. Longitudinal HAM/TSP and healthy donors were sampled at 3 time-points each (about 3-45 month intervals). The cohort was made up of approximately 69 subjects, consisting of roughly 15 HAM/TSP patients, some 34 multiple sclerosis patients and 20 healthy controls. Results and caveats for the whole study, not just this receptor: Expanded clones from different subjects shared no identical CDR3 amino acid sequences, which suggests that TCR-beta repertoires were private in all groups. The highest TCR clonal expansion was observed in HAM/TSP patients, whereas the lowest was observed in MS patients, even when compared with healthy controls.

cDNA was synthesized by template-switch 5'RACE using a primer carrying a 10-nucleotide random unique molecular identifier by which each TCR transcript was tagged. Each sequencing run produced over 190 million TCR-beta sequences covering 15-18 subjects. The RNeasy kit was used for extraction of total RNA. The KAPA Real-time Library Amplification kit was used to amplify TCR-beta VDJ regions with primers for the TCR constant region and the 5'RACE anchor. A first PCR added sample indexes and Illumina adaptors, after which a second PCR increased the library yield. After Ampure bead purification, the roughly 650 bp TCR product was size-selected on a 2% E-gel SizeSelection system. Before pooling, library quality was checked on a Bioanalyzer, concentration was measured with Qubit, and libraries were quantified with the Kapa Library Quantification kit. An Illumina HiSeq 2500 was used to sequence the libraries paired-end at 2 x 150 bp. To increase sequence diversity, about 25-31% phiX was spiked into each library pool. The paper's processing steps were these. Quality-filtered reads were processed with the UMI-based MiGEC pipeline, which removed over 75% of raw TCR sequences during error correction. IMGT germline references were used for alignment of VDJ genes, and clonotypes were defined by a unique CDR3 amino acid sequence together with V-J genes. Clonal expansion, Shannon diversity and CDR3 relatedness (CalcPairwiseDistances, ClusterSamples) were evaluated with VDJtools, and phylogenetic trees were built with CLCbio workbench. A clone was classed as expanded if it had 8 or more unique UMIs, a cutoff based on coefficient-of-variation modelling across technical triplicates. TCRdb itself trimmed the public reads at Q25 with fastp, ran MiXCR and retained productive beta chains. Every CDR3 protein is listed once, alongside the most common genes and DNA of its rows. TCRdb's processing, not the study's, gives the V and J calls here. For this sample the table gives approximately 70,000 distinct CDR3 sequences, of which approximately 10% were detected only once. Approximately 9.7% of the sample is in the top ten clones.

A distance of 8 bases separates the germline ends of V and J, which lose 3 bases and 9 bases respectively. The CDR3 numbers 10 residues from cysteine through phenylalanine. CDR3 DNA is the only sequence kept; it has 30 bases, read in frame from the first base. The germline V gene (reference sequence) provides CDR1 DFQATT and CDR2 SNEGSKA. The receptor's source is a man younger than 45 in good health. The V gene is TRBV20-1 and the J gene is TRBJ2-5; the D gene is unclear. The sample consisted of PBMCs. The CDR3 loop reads CSASDEAQYF. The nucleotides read TGCAGTGCTAGTGACGAGGCCCAGTACTTC.